This is a list of T cell receptor beta chains from one sample in a study of spatial heterogeneity in lung cancer. In TCRdb, the 5' RACE reads were re-called with MiXCR into one record per CDR3 protein. The sample includes over 7,000 distinct CDR3 sequences, 9.7% of them seen just once. The source material was normal lung tissue next to the tumor, sampled at surgery. Receptor source: a male donor with early-stage non-small cell lung cancer. CDR3s include the opening cysteine and the closing phenylalanine or tryptophan. D genes are given only for firm matches. Clone size is not always given. Where it is, it says once, few, many or a class for expanded clones.

TGTGCCAGCAGTTTAGCCCCCTACGAGCAGTACTTC	CASSLAPYEQYF	many	TRBV28	NA	TRBJ2-7
TGTGCCAGCAGTTACGCGGCACTGGGGACGGGTACCTACGAGCAGTACTTC	CASSYAALGTGTYEQYF	many	TRBV6-5	NA	TRBJ2-7
TGTGCCAGCAGGCCACCGGGACAGGGGCTTGTCGAAACAGATACGCAGTATTTT	CASRPPGQGLVETDTQYF	medium-sized	TRBV2	TRBD1	TRBJ2-3
TGTGCCAGCAGGAACCTTTACACCGGGAACACTGAAGCTTTCTTT	CASRNLYTGNTEAFF	medium-sized	TRBV6-5	NA	TRBJ1-1
TGTGCCAGCAGTGAGGTAGCCGGGGAGCTGTTTTTT	CASSEVAGELFF	many	TRBV2	NA	TRBJ2-2
TGCAGTGCTAGAGATCCACGTCACTCCTACAATGAGCAGTTCTTC	CSARDPRHSYNEQFF	few	TRBV20-1	NA	TRBJ2-1
TGCGCCAGCAGCTATAAGGGGAACCTACAAGAGACCCAGTACTTC	CASSYKGNLQETQYF	many	TRBV5-1	NA	TRBJ2-5
TGTGCCAGCAGTCCGCAGTTAAATCAGCCCCAGCATTTT	CASSPQLNQPQHF	many	TRBV2	NA	TRBJ1-5
TGCGCCAGCAGCCTACCACCGGGACAGCACAATGAGCAGTTCTTC	CASSLPPGQHNEQFF	many	TRBV5-1	TRBD1	TRBJ2-1
TGTGCCATCAGTGAGTCTGAGGGTTACGGTTCACCCCTCCACTTT	CAISESEGYGSPLHF	medium-sized	TRBV10-3	NA	TRBJ1-6
TGCAGCGTTGCAGGGATAGCGGGAGATAAAAACATTCAGTACTTC	CSVAGIAGDKNIQYF	many	TRBV29-1	TRBD2	TRBJ2-4
TGCAGCGTGCAACCGGGACAGGGGGCGTATGAGCAGTTCTTC	CSVQPGQGAYEQFF	large	TRBV29-1	TRBD1	TRBJ2-1
TGCGCCAGCAGCCCGGCAGCAGACTCTGGGGCCAACGTCCTGACTTTC	CASSPAADSGANVLTF	many	TRBV5-1	NA	TRBJ2-6
TGCGCCAGCAGCCAAGTCGGAGGTTTACTAAACTATGGCTACACCTTC	CASSQVGGLLNYGYTF	many	TRBV4-3	NA	TRBJ1-2
TGCGCCAGCAGCTTGGAGGGGGTCTCCTACAATGAGCAGTTCTTC	CASSLEGVSYNEQFF	many	TRBV5-1	NA	TRBJ2-1
TGCAGCGTTGAAGATGACAGGGATCGAGCCAAAAACATTCAGTACTTC	CSVEDDRDRAKNIQYF	many	TRBV29-1	TRBD1	TRBJ2-4
TGCAGTGCTAGAGTTGGGCGGGTAAACACTGAAGCTTTCTTT	CSARVGRVNTEAFF	NA	TRBV20-1	NA	TRBJ1-1
TGCAGCGTTACCGGGCAGGGGGCGTATGAGCAGTTCTTC	CSVTGQGAYEQFF	once	TRBV29-1	TRBD1	TRBJ2-1
TGCAGCGTGAAAGGTGTTGGATCGGGTACCTACGAGCAGTACTTC	CSVKGVGSGTYEQYF	NA	TRBV29-1	NA	TRBJ2-7
TGTGCCAGCAGCCGCCTGGAAGAGACCCAGTACTTC	CASSRLEETQYF	many	TRBV7-9	NA	TRBJ2-5
TGCAGCGTTGCGGGACTAGCGGGGGTGAACACCGGGGAGCTGTTTTTT	CSVAGLAGVNTGELFF	many	TRBV29-1	TRBD2	TRBJ2-2
TGCAGTGCCCCCCGGACAGGCGACACTGAAGCTTTCTTT	CSAPRTGDTEAFF	many	TRBV20-1	TRBD1	TRBJ1-1
TGTGCCAGCAGTCCGCCCCCCGAGCAGTACTTC	CASSPPPEQYF	medium-sized	TRBV27	NA	TRBJ2-7
TGCAGTGCTAGAGATCTTCGGAGGTACGAGCAGTACTTC	CSARDLRRYEQYF	NA	TRBV20-1	NA	TRBJ2-7
TGTGCCAGCAGGCGACAGGGAGGCGCCGGGGAGCTGTTTTTT	CASRRQGGAGELFF	many	TRBV7-2	NA	TRBJ2-2
TGCGCCAGCAGCCTGGGGGGACGGACTGACCAGCCCCAGCATTTT	CASSLGGRTDQPQHF	medium-sized	TRBV5-1	NA	TRBJ1-5
TGTGCCAGCAGCTTGCCGGGACTAGCGACAGATACGCAGTATTTT	CASSLPGLATDTQYF	large	TRBV7-8	TRBD2	TRBJ2-3
TGTGCCAGCAGGGCCGCCGGGGATGAGACCCAGTACTTC	CASRAAGDETQYF	medium-sized	TRBV6-5	NA	TRBJ2-5
TGCAGTGCTAGAGATCCCCTCGGACAGGACAATCAGCCCCAGCATTTT	CSARDPLGQDNQPQHF	medium-sized	TRBV20-1	TRBD1	TRBJ1-5
TGTGCCAGCAGCCCGAGGGACAGGGTCACCGGGGAGCTGTTTTTT	CASSPRDRVTGELFF	medium-sized	TRBV11-3	TRBD1	TRBJ2-2